This T cell receptor beta chain was recorded in a study of T cells in Graves' hyperthyroidism and ophthalmopathy. This CDR3 region has 15 residues. Trimming shortened V by 0 bases and J by 5 bases, and 11 bases separated the two germline ends. From germline, CDR1 is SGDLS and CDR2 YYNGEE. Amplified regions were TCR beta CDR3 sequences from RNA transcripts. The HTBI primer set served for first-round RT-PCR of the TCR CDR3. TCRdb re-analysed the multiplex PCR reads in MiXCR, keeping a single row per CDR3 protein. Among nearly 600,000 distinct CDR3 sequences listed, about 15% were seen once. This clonotype was counted a few times.

This clonotype was sampled from a woman under 40 with Graves' hyperthyroidism that later progressed to Graves' ophthalmopathy. Sequencing was done on a sample of blood. The chain carries TRBV9 and TRBJ1-4; D possibly corresponds to TRBD1 (6 bases). For the CDR3, the DNA is TGTGCCAGCAGCGTAGGGCCACAGGGAAATGAAAAACTGTTTTTT. Translating gives CASSVGPQGNEKLFF.